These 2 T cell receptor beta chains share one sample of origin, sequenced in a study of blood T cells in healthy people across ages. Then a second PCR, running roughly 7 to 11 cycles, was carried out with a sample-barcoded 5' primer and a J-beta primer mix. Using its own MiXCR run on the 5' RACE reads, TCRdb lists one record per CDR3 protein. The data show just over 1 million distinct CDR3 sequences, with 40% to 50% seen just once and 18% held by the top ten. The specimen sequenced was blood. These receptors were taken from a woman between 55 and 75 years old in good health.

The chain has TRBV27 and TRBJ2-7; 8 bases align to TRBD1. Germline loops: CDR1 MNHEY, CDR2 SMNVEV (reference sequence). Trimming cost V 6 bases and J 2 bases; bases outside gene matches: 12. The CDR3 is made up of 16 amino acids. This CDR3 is CASRARSDRVPYEQYF. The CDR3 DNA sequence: TGTGCCAGCAGGGCTAGATCGGACAGGGTACCCTACGAGCAGTACTTC.

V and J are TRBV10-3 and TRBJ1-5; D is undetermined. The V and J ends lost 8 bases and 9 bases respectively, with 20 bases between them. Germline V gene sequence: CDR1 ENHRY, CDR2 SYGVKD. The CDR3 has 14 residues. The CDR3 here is CAIGSGPTQSPQHF. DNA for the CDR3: TGTGCCATCGGATCGGGCCCAACGCAGTCGCCCCAGCATTTT.